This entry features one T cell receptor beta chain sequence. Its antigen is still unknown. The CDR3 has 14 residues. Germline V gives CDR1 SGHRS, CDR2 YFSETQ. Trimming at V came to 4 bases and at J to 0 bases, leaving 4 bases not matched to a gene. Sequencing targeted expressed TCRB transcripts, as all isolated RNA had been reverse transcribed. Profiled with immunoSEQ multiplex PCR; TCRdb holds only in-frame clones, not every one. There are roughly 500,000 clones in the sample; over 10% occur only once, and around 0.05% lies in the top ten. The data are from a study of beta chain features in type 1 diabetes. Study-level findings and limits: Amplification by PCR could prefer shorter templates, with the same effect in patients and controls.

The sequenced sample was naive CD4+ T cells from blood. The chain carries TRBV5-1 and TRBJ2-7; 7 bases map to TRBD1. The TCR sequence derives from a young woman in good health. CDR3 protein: CASSRTGVSYEQYF. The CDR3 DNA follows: TGCGCCAGCAGCCGGACAGGAGTCTCCTACGAGCAGTACTTC.